These 17 T cell receptor beta chains share one sample of origin, sequenced in a study of regulatory T cells in long-lasting Graves disease. Indicated time point: persistent/refractory GD, antithyroid drugs over 5 years with positive TRAb. After RNA was extracted from PBMCs, the TCR library was made from it. Arm-PCR of CDR3 regions and iRepertoire HTBI primers were used to build TCR beta libraries. MiXCR, run by TCRdb on the multiplex PCR reads, gives a single entry per CDR3 protein. The repertoire holds a few hundred thousand distinct CDR3 sequences, roughly 21% seen once, with 7.1% in the top ten. The sample consisted of peripheral blood mononuclear cells (PBMCs), taken when the disease was refractory, from a patient treated with antithyroid drugs. The receptor source for this set is a female donor with Graves disease.

This clonotype was seen a few times. The rearrangement links TRBV6-5 to TRBJ2-7, with D unclear. Trimming took off 2 bases at V and 2 bases at J, with 10 bases between the two ends. This CDR3 has 14 amino acids. Germline V lookup: CDR1 MNHEY, CDR2 SVGAGI. The CDR3 reads CASSYGLATYEQYF. CDR3 DNA: TGTGCCAGCAGTTACGGGTTGGCAACCTACGAGCAGTACTTC.

The rearrangement links TRBV25-1 to TRBJ2-5, with D perhaps matching TRBD2 (5 bases). This CDR3 region has 14 residues. The V end lost 6 bases, the J end lost 3 bases, and 14 bases lay between the germline ends. The V gene's germline CDR1 is MGHDK and CDR2 SYGVNS. CDR3 loop: CASSPSEGEETQYF. As DNA, the CDR3 is TGTGCCAGCAGCCCCAGCGAGGGAGAAGAGACCCAGTACTTC.

A note on this clonotype: A single base separates this from a much larger clone, so it may be a read error. The chain couples TRBV2 to TRBJ2-5; D not certain. The CDR3 is made up of 14 amino acids. CDR1 and CDR2 from the germline V gene are SNHLY and FYNNEI. The CDR3 spells CTSSEKNNQETQYF. The CDR3, as DNA: TGTACCAGCAGTGAAAAAAATAACCAAGAGACCCAGTACTTC.

This clonotype was seen ten or more times. The DNA of the CDR3 is TGTGCCAGCAGTGAAAATGGGGCTAGCGGCTCCTACGAGCAGTACTTC. Its translation: CASSENGASGSYEQYF. The J gene is TRBJ2-7, the V gene TRBV2; 7 bases are shared with TRBD2. Per germline, CDR1 SNHLY and CDR2 FYNNEI. This CDR3 region has 16 residues. J was trimmed by 0 bases and V by 2 bases; bases with no gene match: 7.

In this sample, this clonotype turned up a few times. This chain links TRBV6-1 with TRBJ2-4; 11 bases are a match to TRBD2. CDR1 is MNHNS, CDR2 SASEGT, per germline. Germline trimming cut 6 bases from V and 8 bases from J; bases unmatched to any gene: 18. The CDR3 spans 18 residues. CDR3: CASSASTSGIPASDIQYF. The DNA for the CDR3 is TGTGCCAGCAGCGCTTCGACTAGCGGGATTCCGGCGTCGGACATTCAGTACTTC.

This clonotype was found many times. The rearrangement joins TRBV11-2 to TRBJ2-7; D uncertain. The germline V and J ends were trimmed by 10 bases and 1 base, with 14 bases remaining between them. The germline V gene encodes CDR1 SGHAT and CDR2 FQNNGV. The CDR3 is 13 residues long. In DNA, the CDR3 is TGTGCCACCTCTCCGGACGGATCCTACGAGCAGTACTTC. Amino acids: CATSPDGSYEQYF.

The chain recombines TRBV3-1 with TRBJ1-5; the D gene is possibly TRBD1 (5 bases). CDR1 and CDR2 from the germline V gene are LGHDT and YNNKEL (reference sequence). The germline V and J ends were trimmed by 6 bases and 2 bases, with 14 bases remaining between them. CDR3 length: 15 amino acids. Here the CDR3 reads CASSRDSTRNQPQHF. CDR3 nucleotide sequence: TGTGCCAGCAGTCGCGACAGTACCCGCAATCAGCCCCAGCATTTT.

The rearrangement joins TRBV7-2 to TRBJ2-7; 10 bases match TRBD2. After removal of 1 base from V and 0 bases from J, the junction contained 3 bases not matched to a gene. The germline CDR1 and CDR2 sequences are SGHTA and FQGNSA. The CDR3 loop spans 16 amino acids. The CDR3 DNA is TGTGCCAGCAGCTTAGATCCTAGCGGGAGCTCCTACGAGCAGTACTTC. Translation gives CASSLDPSGSSYEQYF.

J is TRBJ2-5 and V is TRBV7-2, with 10 positions matching TRBD1. This CDR3 region has 15 residues. The junction had 8 bases not matched to a gene; V was cut back by 4 bases and J by 6 bases. From germline, CDR1 is SGHTA and CDR2 FQGNSA. The CDR3 here is CASSSDRGRGKTQYF. Here the CDR3 DNA reads TGTGCCAGCAGCTCAGACAGGGGGCGCGGGAAGACCCAGTACTTC.

This clonotype was recorded many times. This chain links TRBV9 with TRBJ1-1, with unresolved D. The germline V gene encodes CDR1 SGDLS and CDR2 YYNGEE. Trimming cost V 4 bases and J 4 bases, with 23 bases left between them. The CDR3 covers 17 residues. CDR3 amino acids: CASSPLIPKSAGTEAFF. As DNA, the CDR3 is TGTGCCAGCAGCCCCCTTATCCCTAAGTCCGCGGGCACTGAAGCTTTCTTT.

This clonotype was seen a handful of times. This sequence joins TRBV4-1 and TRBJ2-7, with 7 bases that match TRBD1. The ends lost 0 bases at V and 2 bases at J; junction bases unmatched: 4. In germline, CDR1 is MGHRA, CDR2 YSYEKL. The CDR3 spans 15 residues. The DNA for the CDR3 is TGCGCCAGCAGCCAAGAAAGGGACAGACCCTACGAGCAGTACTTC. Protein product: CASSQERDRPYEQYF.

The chain couples TRBV9 to TRBJ1-1; D possibly corresponds to TRBD1 (5 bases). Trimming stripped 1 base from V and 4 bases from J, with 14 bases between. This CDR3 spans 15 amino acids. CDR1 and CDR2 (germline): SGDLS, YYNGEE. DNA of the CDR3: TGTGCCAGCAGCGTAACGGCCGGTGGGGGCACTGAAGCTTTCTTT. Translating gives CASSVTAGGGTEAFF. The variable domain in full, completed from reference TRBV9 and TRBJ1-1, reads DSGVTQTPKHLITATGQRVTLRCSPRSGDLSVYWYQQSLDQGLQFLIQYYNGEERAKGNILERFSAQQFPDLHSELNLSSLELGDSALYFCASSVTAGGGTEAFFGQGTRLTVV.

As regards this clonotype: The CDR3 does not end in the conserved phenylalanine or tryptophan, so this is likely a read error. V usage is TRBV29-1 and J usage is TRBJ2-4, with TRBD1 matching over 7 bases. This CDR3 spans 15 amino acids. In germline, CDR1 is SQVTM, CDR2 ANQGSEA. Trimming took 6 bases from V and 5 from J; bases not matched to a gene: 13. CDR3 sequence: CSVLVRGQVENIQYV. For the CDR3, the DNA is TGCAGCGTCCTCGTAAGGGGGCAGGTTGAAAACATTCAGTACGTC.

This chain uses TRBV20-1 with TRBJ1-4; D might be TRBD1 (5 bases). Trimming pared 5 bases from V and 4 bases from J, leaving 11 bases between. This CDR3 comprises 13 residues. Germline V gives CDR1 DFQATT, CDR2 SNEGSKA (reference sequence). CDR3 region: CSARDRNNEKLFF. The CDR3 DNA sequence: TGCAGTGCTCGCGACAGAAATAATGAAAAACTGTTTTTT.

This clonotype has only a few counts. The chain employs TRBV5-6 and TRBJ1-4; possible D gene TRBD1, 5 bases. Looked up from germline, CDR1 is SGHDT and CDR2 is YYEEEE. The V end lost 4 bases, the J end lost 6 bases, and 16 bases lay between the germline ends. The CDR3 consists of 15 residues. The CDR3 protein is CASSQTGTRHEKLFF. In DNA, the CDR3 is TGTGCCAGCAGCCAGACCGGGACTCGTCATGAAAAACTGTTTTTT.

This clonotype was detected a few times. The chain links TRBV29-1 to TRBJ2-7; TRBD1 matches 8 bases. V trimming: 7 bases; J trimming: 5 bases; junction bases outside the gene matches: 10. The CDR3 has 13 residues. Per germline, CDR1 SQVTM and CDR2 ANQGSEA. CDR3 DNA sequence: TGCAGCGCAGCGGACAGGGCGGTCCACGAGCAGTACTTC. This translates into CSAADRAVHEQYF.

Only a few counts were recorded for this clonotype. V gene TRBV24-1 combines with J gene TRBJ2-6; D gene uncertain. V was shortened by 2 bases and J by 0 bases, with 7 bases between the two germline ends. The CDR3 is 16 residues long. Germline V gene sequence: CDR1 KGHDR, CDR2 SFDVKD. This CDR3 reads CATSDSRSSGANVLTF. The CDR3 bases are TGTGCCACCAGTGATTCCCGGAGCTCTGGGGCCAACGTCCTGACTTTC.